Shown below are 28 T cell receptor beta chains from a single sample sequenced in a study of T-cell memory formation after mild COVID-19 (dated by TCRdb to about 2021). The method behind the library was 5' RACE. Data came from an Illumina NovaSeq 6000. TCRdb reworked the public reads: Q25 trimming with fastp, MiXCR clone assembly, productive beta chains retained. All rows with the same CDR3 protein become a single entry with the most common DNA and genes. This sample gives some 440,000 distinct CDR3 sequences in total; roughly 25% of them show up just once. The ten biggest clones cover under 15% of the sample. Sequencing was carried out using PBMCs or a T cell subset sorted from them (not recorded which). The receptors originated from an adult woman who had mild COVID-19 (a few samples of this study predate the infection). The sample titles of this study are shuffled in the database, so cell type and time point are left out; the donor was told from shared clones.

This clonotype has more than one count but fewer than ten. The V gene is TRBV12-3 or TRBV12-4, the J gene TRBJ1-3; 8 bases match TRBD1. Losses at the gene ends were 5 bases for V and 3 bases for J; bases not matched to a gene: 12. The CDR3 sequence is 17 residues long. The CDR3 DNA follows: TGTGCCAGCAGTGTACTACAGGGGGGGAGCCTTGGAAACACCATATATTTT. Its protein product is CASSVLQGGSLGNTIYF.

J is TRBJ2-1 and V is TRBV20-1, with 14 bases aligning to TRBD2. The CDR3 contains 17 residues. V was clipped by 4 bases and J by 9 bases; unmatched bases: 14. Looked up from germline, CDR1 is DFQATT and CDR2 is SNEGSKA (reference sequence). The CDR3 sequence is CSAKTLPGLAGEGEQFF. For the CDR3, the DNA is TGCAGTGCTAAGACGTTACCGGGACTAGCGGGAGAAGGTGAGCAGTTCTTC.

CDR3 bases: TGCAGCGCAGCTCACTCAACTAGCGGGGACGGGGAGCTGTTTTTT. It translates to CSAAHSTSGDGELFF. The chain couples TRBV29-1 to TRBJ2-2; 10 bases match TRBD2. Germline V gene sequence: CDR1 SQVTM, CDR2 ANQGSEA. The ends lost 7 bases at V and 7 bases at J; junction bases unmatched: 12. The CDR3 covers 15 residues.

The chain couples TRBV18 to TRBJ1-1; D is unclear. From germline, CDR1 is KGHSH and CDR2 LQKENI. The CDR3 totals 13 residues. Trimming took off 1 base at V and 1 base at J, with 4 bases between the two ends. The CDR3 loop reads CASSPHPNTEAFF. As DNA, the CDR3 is TGTGCCAGCTCACCACATCCGAACACTGAAGCTTTCTTT.

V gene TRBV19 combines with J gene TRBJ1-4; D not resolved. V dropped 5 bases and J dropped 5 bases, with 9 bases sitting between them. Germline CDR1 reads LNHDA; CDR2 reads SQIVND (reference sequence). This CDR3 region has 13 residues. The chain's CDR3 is CASSRQTNEKLFF. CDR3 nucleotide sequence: TGTGCCAGTAGTCGTCAGACAAATGAAAAACTGTTTTTT.

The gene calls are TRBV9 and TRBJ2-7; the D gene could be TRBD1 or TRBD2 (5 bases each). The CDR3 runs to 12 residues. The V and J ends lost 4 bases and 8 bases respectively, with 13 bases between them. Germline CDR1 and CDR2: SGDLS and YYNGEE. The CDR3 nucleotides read TGTGCCAGCAGCAGCCCCGAGGGACAGCAGTACTTC. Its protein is CASSSPEGQQYF.

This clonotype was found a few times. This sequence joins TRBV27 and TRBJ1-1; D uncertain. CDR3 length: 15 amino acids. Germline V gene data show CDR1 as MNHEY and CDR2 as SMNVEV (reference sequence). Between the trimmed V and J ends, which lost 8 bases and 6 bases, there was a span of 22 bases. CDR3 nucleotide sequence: TGTGCCAGCTCCCAGATTCGAGGTCTCTTAGCTGAAGCTTTCTTT. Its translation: CASSQIRGLLAEAFF.

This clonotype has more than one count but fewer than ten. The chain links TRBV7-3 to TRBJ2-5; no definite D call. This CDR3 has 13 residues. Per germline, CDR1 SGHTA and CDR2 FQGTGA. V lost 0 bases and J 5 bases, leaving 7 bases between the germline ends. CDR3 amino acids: CASSLTADETQYF. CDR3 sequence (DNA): TGTGCCAGCAGCTTAACGGCGGATGAGACCCAGTACTTC.

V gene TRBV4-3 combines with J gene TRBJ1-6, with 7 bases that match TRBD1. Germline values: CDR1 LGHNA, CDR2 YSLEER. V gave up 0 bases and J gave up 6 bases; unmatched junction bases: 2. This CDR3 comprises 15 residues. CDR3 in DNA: TGCGCCAGCAGCCAAGAGGGACAGTTTAATTCACCCCTCCACTTT. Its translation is CASSQEGQFNSPLHF.

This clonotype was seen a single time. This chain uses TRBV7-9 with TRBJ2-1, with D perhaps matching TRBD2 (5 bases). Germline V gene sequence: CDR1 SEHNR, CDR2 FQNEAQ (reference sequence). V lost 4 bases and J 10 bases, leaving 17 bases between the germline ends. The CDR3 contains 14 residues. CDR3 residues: CASSSQRPWAEQFF. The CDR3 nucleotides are TGTGCCAGCAGCTCTCAGCGGCCCTGGGCGGAGCAGTTCTTC. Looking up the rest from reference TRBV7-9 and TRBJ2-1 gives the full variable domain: DTGVSQNPRHKITKRGQNVTFRCDPISEHNRLYWYRQTLGQGPEFLTYFQNEAQLEKSRLLSDRFSAERPKGSFSTLEIQRTEQGDSAMYLCASSSQRPWAEQFFGPGTRLTVL.

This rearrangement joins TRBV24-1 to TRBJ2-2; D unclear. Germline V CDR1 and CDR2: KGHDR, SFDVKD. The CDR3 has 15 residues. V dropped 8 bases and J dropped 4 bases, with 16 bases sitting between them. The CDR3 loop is CATTGTSASTGELFF. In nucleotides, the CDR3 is TGTGCCACCACCGGAACCTCTGCGAGCACCGGGGAGCTGTTTTTT.

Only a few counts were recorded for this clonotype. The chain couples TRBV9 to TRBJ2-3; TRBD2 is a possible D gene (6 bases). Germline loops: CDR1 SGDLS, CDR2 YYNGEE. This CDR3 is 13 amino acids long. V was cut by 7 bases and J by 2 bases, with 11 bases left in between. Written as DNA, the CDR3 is TGTGCCAGCCAAGGCGGGAACACAGATACGCAGTATTTT. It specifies CASQGGNTDTQYF.

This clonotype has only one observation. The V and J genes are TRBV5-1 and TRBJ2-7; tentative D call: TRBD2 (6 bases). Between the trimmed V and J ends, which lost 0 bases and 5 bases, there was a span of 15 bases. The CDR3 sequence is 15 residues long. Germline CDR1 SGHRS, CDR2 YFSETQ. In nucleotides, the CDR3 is TGCGCCAGCAGCTTGGCCGATGGGGGGATCAACGAGCAGTACTTC. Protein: CASSLADGGINEQYF.

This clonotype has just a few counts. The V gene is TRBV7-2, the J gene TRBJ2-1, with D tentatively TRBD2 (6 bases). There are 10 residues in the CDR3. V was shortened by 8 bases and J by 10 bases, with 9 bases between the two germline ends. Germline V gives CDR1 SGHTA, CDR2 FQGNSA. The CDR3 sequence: CASFSGEQFF. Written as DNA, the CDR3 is TGTGCCAGCTTTAGCGGCGAGCAGTTCTTC.

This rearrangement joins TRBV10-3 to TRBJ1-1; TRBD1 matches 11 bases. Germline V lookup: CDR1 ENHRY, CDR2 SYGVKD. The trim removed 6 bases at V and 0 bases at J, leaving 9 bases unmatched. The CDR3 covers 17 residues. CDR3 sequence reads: CAISEGQGVIMNTEAFF. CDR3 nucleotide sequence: TGTGCCATCAGCGAGGGACAGGGGGTAATCATGAACACTGAAGCTTTCTTT.

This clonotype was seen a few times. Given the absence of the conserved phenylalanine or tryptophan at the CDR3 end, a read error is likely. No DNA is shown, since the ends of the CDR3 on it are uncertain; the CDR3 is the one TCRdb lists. The CDR3 reads CASSLALRTAGLMY. The rearrangement links TRBV7-2 to TRBJ1-1. In germline, CDR1 is SGHTA, CDR2 FQGNSA. The CDR3 extends over 14 residues, inclusive of both ends.

The DNA for the CDR3 is TGCAGTGCTAGGGTATATCACTCTCCGAAGCGGGAGGCCATAAATGAGCAGTTCTTC. Translation: CSARVYHSPKREAINEQFF. This chain links TRBV20-1 with TRBJ2-1, with 9 bases aligning to TRBD2. The CDR3 runs 19 residues. J gave up 7 bases and V 3 bases, and 22 bases lay outside the gene matches. The V gene's germline CDR1 is DFQATT and CDR2 SNEGSKA (reference sequence).

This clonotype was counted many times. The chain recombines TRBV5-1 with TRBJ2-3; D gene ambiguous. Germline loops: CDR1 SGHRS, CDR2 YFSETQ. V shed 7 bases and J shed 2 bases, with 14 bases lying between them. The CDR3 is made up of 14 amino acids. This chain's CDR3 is CASALGKSTDTQYF. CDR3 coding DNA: TGCGCCAGCGCTTTAGGAAAATCCACAGATACGCAGTATTTT. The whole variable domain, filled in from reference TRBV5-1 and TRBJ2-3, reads KAGVTQTPRYLIKTRGQQVTLSCSPISGHRSVSWYQQTPGQGLQFLFEYFSETQRNKGNFPGRFSGRQFSNSRSEMNVSTLELGDSALYLCASALGKSTDTQYFGPGTRLTVL.

CDR3 loop: CATSDRDGLAGELLRNEQFF. CDR3 DNA sequence: TGTGCCACCAGTGATCGGGATGGACTAGCGGGAGAACTTTTGAGGAATGAGCAGTTCTTC. The V gene is TRBV24-1, the J gene TRBJ2-1; TRBD2 matches 13 bases. This CDR3 region has 20 residues. Germline V gives CDR1 KGHDR, CDR2 SFDVKD. V shed 3 bases, J shed 7 bases, and the junction held 17 bases outside the gene matches.

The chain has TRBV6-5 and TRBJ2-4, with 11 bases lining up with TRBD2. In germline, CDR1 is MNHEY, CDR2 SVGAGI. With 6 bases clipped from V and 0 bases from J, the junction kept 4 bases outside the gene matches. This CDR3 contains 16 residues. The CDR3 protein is CASSLGLAVAKNIQYF. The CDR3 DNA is TGTGCCAGCAGCTTGGGACTAGCGGTAGCCAAAAACATTCAGTACTTC.

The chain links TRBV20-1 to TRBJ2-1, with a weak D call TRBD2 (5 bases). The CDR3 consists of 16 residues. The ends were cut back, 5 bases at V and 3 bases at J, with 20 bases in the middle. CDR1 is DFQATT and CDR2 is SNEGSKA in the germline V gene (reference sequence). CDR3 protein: CSAPLRSGNSYNEQFF. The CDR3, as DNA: TGCAGTGCTCCTCTACGAAGCGGAAATAGCTACAATGAGCAGTTCTTC.

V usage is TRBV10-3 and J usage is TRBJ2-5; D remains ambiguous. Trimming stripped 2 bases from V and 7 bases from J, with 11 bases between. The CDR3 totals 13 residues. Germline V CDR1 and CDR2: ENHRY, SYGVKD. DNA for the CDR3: TGTGCCATCAGTGAGACCCCCATGGGGACCCAGTACTTC. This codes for CAISETPMGTQYF.

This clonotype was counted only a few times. For the CDR3, the DNA is TGTGCCAGCAGCTCCATCGGACAGGGGAAGCCGTTCGGGGAGCTGTTTTTT. Translation: CASSSIGQGKPFGELFF. The gene calls are TRBV5-6 and TRBJ2-2, with TRBD1 matching 9 bases. The CDR3 totals 17 residues. CDR1 and CDR2 (germline): SGHDT, YYEEEE. V shed 3 bases and J 7 bases; nucleotides not matched to a gene: 13.

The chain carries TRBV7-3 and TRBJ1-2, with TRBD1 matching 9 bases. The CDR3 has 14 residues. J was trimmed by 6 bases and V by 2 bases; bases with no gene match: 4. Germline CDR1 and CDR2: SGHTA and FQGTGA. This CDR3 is CASSLGTGSDGYTF. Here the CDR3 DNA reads TGTGCCAGCAGCTTAGGGACAGGGTCGGATGGCTACACCTTC.

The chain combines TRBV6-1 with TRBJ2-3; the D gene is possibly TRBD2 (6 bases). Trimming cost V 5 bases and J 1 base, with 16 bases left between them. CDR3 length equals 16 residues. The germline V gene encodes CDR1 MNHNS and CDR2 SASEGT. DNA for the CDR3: TGTGCCAGCAGTTCCCGGGAGACGCCCCGCACAGATACGCAGTATTTT. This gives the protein CASSSRETPRTDTQYF.

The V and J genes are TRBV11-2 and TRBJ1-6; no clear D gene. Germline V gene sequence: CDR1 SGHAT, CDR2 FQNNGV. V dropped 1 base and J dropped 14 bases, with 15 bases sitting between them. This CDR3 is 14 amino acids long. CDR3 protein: CASSLAGDGMALHF. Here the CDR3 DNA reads TGTGCCAGCAGCTTAGCAGGTGATGGGATGGCCCTCCACTTT.

For the CDR3, the DNA is TGCGCCAGCAAAGGACTAGCGGCGAACACCGGGGAGCTGTTTTTT. Translated, it gives CASKGLAANTGELFF. V is TRBV5-1 and J is TRBJ2-2, with 10 bases matching TRBD2. V trimming: 6 bases; J trimming: 0 bases; junction bases outside the gene matches: 2. Germline V CDR1 and CDR2: SGHRS, YFSETQ. This CDR3 has 15 amino acids.

The CDR3 loop is CASSAAGQETQYF. The CDR3 bases are TGTGCCAGCAGCGCCGCAGGGCAAGAGACCCAGTACTTC. This chain uses TRBV9 with TRBJ2-5, with TRBD1 as a possible D gene (5 bases). V lost 3 bases to trimming and J lost 2 bases, with 8 bases between them. Germline CDR1 SGDLS, CDR2 YYNGEE. The CDR3 sequence is 13 residues long.